Following are 30 T cell receptor beta chains from one sample sequenced in a study of T cell changes during pregnancy in multiple sclerosis (dated by TCRdb to between 2019 and 2020). Library generation was performed with the immunoSEQ multiplex PCR assay. Drawn from immuneACCESS, this table holds only the in-frame rearrangements with V and J called that TCRdb kept. Clones are partly lost; checked studies trace under half to an unresolved V gene and leave the rest unexplained. Present in this sample are about 21,000 clones, 80% to 90% of which were seen just once. The ten largest clonotypes hold roughly 5% of the sample. The sample was CD8+ T cells from peripheral blood mononuclear cells, taken after pregnancy. The source of these receptors is a female donor in good health, enrolled as a control in a pregnancy study.

The gene calls are TRBV9 and TRBJ2-7; maybe TRBD2 (6 bases). The CDR3 is made up of 13 amino acids. Deletions cut 3 bases from V and 1 base from J, with 8 bases between. The germline V gene has CDR1 SGDLS and CDR2 YYNGEE. The CDR3 DNA is TGTGCCAGCAGCGAGGGACTTTCCTACGAGCAGTACTTC. Its translation: CASSEGLSYEQYF.

The CDR3 DNA follows: TGTGCCAGCAGCCAAGTGGCTCCGGGACAAGGGAACTACAATGAGCAGTTCTTC. Translation: CASSQVAPGQGNYNEQFF. The V and J genes are TRBV4-2 and TRBJ2-1; weak D call: TRBD1 (6 bases). This CDR3 comprises 18 residues. Germline V gene data show CDR1 as LGHNA and CDR2 as YNFKEQ. V shed 1 base and J shed 3 bases, with 19 bases lying between them.

This chain connects TRBV6-1 to TRBJ2-1; D is undetermined. The CDR3 runs to 16 residues. Per germline, CDR1 MNHNS and CDR2 SASEGT. Trimming stripped 2 bases from V and 4 bases from J, with 15 bases between. Here the CDR3 DNA reads TGTGCCAGCAGTGAACGGAGCTCAAGGCCTTACAATGAGCAGTTCTTC. Its protein is CASSERSSRPYNEQFF.

The chain employs TRBV9 and TRBJ2-5; 8 bases agree with TRBD2. V dropped 0 bases and J dropped 4; count of bases not matched to a gene: 8. CDR3 length: 16 residues. CDR1 is SGDLS and CDR2 is YYNGEE in the germline V gene. The CDR3: CASSVVLDGGVETQYF. The DNA of the CDR3 is TGTGCCAGCAGCGTAGTTTTAGACGGGGGGGTAGAGACCCAGTACTTC.

The chain joins TRBV19 to TRBJ2-1; weak D call: TRBD2 (5 bases). Deletions cut 5 bases from V and 8 bases from J, with 10 bases between. The V gene's germline CDR1 is LNHDA and CDR2 SQIVND (reference sequence). This CDR3 comprises 12 residues. The CDR3 protein is CASSASGYEQFF. The CDR3 region has the DNA TGTGCCAGTAGTGCGTCGGGGTATGAGCAGTTCTTC.

The V gene is TRBV5-6, the J gene TRBJ2-7; maybe TRBD1 (6 bases). This CDR3 has 14 amino acids. Germline CDR1 and CDR2: SGHDT and YYEEEE. Trimming removed 6 bases from V and 3 bases from J, with 16 bases in between. The CDR3 nucleotides read TGTGCCAGCAAACAACAGGGCAATCTCTACGAGCAGTACTTC. Encoded protein: CASKQQGNLYEQYF.

This chain connects TRBV5-6 to TRBJ2-3, with 8 bases matching TRBD1. The V segment lost 3 bases and the J segment 6 bases; nucleotides outside the gene matches: 3. CDR1 is SGHDT and CDR2 is YYEEEE in the germline V gene. The CDR3 contains 13 residues. CDR3: CASSSDRGDTQYF. CDR3 DNA: TGTGCCAGCAGCTCTGACAGGGGCGATACGCAGTATTTT.

The chain combines TRBV7-9 with TRBJ1-2, with 8 bases matching TRBD1. The length of the CDR3 is 16 residues. J lost 6 bases, V lost 2 bases, and 11 bases had no gene match. CDR1 SEHNR and CDR2 FQNEAQ come from the germline V gene (reference sequence). The CDR3 loop is CASSLTVRGHVDGYTF. The DNA for the CDR3 is TGTGCCAGCAGCTTAACGGTCAGGGGGCATGTGGATGGCTACACCTTC.

This clone has a single count. The chain employs TRBV2 and TRBJ1-3, with 7 positions matching TRBD1. Germline trimming cut 9 bases from V and 3 bases from J; bases unmatched to any gene: 8. CDR3 size: 14 residues. Germline V gene lookup returns CDR1 SNHLY and CDR2 FYNNEI. Here the CDR3 reads CARNDRDRGNTIYF. In DNA, the CDR3 is TGTGCCAGGAATGACAGGGATCGTGGAAACACCATATATTTT.

A single count supports this clone. The rearrangement links TRBV27 to TRBJ1-2; TRBD1 aligns across 7 bases. Germline V CDR1 and CDR2: MNHEY, SMNVEV (reference sequence). The ends lost 6 bases at V and 2 bases at J; junction bases unmatched: 12. There are 16 residues in the CDR3. The CDR3 nucleotides read TGTGCCAGCAGACTACAGGGGTTAGGGGAAAACTATGGCTACACCTTC. Translating gives CASRLQGLGENYGYTF.

In this sample, this clone turned up once. V gene TRBV5-8 combines with J gene TRBJ1-5; 8 positions match TRBD1. The V and J ends lost 2 bases and 3 bases, in that order; junction bases with no gene match: 4. Germline V gene lookup returns CDR1 SGHTS and CDR2 YDEGEE. This CDR3 comprises 15 residues. The CDR3 coding sequence is TGTGCCAGCAGCTTACCGACAGGGGTCAATCAGCCCCAGCATTTT. This translates into CASSLPTGVNQPQHF. The variable domain in full, with the rest retrieved from reference TRBV5-8 and TRBJ1-5, is EAGVTQSPTHLIKTRGQQATLRCSPISGHTSVYWYQQALGLGLQFLLWYDEGEERNRGNFPPRFSGRQFPNYSSELNVNALELEDSALYLCASSLPTGVNQPQHFGDGTRLSIL.

The chain recombines TRBV9 with TRBJ1-5; TRBD1 matches at 7 bases. This CDR3 is built from 14 residues. V shed 0 bases and J 5 bases; nucleotides not matched to a gene: 2. The V gene's germline CDR1 is SGDLS and CDR2 YYNGEE. CDR3 sequence (DNA): TGTGCCAGCAGCGTAGGAGGGGGCGATCAGCCCCAGCATTTT. Residues: CASSVGGGDQPQHF.

J is TRBJ1-1 and V is TRBV27; D possibly corresponds to TRBD1 (6 bases). V was pared by 11 bases and J by 2 bases, with 18 bases between. The CDR3 contains 14 residues. Germline-derived CDR1 and CDR2 are MNHEY and SMNVEV (reference sequence). CDR3 sequence (DNA): TGTGCCTCAAAACGAGGGGGAGTCAACACTGAAGCTTTCTTT. Translated: CASKRGGVNTEAFF.

Only a few counts were recorded for this clone. The V and J genes are TRBV19 and TRBJ1-5; TRBD1 matches 8 bases. The CDR3 runs 13 residues. CDR1 and CDR2 (germline): LNHDA, SQIVND (reference sequence). With V trimmed by 6 bases and J by 5 bases, 3 bases remained unmatched. The CDR3 is CASRMTGDQPQHF. DNA of the CDR3: TGTGCCAGTAGAATGACAGGGGATCAGCCCCAGCATTTT.

The V call is TRBV25-1, the J call TRBJ2-1; 7 bases are a match to TRBD1. This CDR3 has 16 residues. The germline CDR1 and CDR2 sequences are MGHDK and SYGVNS. Germline trimming cut 1 base from V and 7 bases from J; bases unmatched to any gene: 10. The CDR3 nucleotides read TGTGCCAGCAGTGAATTAGGGGGCGCCGGCGTAAATGAGCAGTTCTTC. This gives the protein CASSELGGAGVNEQFF.

This chain links TRBV4-3 with TRBJ2-2, with D possibly being TRBD1 (5 bases). Germline CDR1 is LGHNA and CDR2 is YSLEER. The CDR3 length is 18 residues. V was pared by 0 bases and J by 7 bases, with 21 bases between. DNA of the CDR3: TGCGCCAGCAGCCAAGATCCTTCTCGGCAGGGTATTAACGGGGAGCTGTTTTTT. Its protein product is CASSQDPSRQGINGELFF.

The CDR3 region has the DNA TGTGCCAGCAGCCCCCTGGGACAGGGGGCCCCCTACGAGCAGTACTTC. This translates into CASSPLGQGAPYEQYF. This chain connects TRBV13 to TRBJ2-7; 12 positions agree with TRBD1. Germline assignment: CDR1 PRHDT and CDR2 FYEKMQ (reference sequence). Trimming cost V 5 bases and J 2 bases; bases outside gene matches: 7. This CDR3 contains 16 residues.

This chain links TRBV5-6 with TRBJ1-1; maybe TRBD1 (5 bases). Germline CDR1 and CDR2: SGHDT and YYEEEE. The CDR3 runs 15 residues. With 0 bases removed from V and 4 bases from J, the gap between germline ends came to 13 bases. The CDR3 DNA follows: TGTGCCAGCAGCTTGGGGGGCGCGGACCCCACTGAAGCTTTCTTT. As protein: CASSLGGADPTEAFF. The full variable domain, in which reference TRBV5-6 and TRBJ1-1 provide the parts outside the CDR3, is DAGVTQSPTHLIKTRGQQVTLRCSPKSGHDTVSWYQQALGQGPQFIFQYYEEEERQRGNFPDRFSGHQFPNYSSELNVNALLLGDSALYLCASSLGGADPTEAFFGQGTRLTVV.

The chain has TRBV2 and TRBJ2-7, with D perhaps matching TRBD2 (5 bases). The CDR3 extends over 13 amino acids. Per germline, CDR1 SNHLY and CDR2 FYNNEI. Trimming removed 8 bases from V and 5 bases from J, with 16 bases in between. As DNA, the CDR3 is TGTGCCAGCGAGCGGCTAGACGGGAACGAGCAGTACTTC. It is translated as CASERLDGNEQYF.

This chain joins TRBV30 and TRBJ2-1; D perhaps matches TRBD1 (6 bases). The CDR3 is 11 amino acids. Germline V gene lookup returns CDR1 GTSNPN and CDR2 SVGIG (reference sequence). Trimming shortened V by 8 bases and J by 10 bases, and 15 bases separated the two germline ends. The CDR3 loop is CARSTGTEQFF. In DNA, the CDR3 is TGTGCCCGCAGCACCGGGACAGAGCAGTTCTTC.

The chain links TRBV5-6 to TRBJ2-7; 9 nucleotides align to TRBD2. V trimming: 5 bases; J trimming: 4 bases; junction bases outside the gene matches: 7. CDR3 length: 14 residues. Germline assignment: CDR1 SGHDT and CDR2 YYEEEE. The CDR3 region has the DNA TGTGCCAGCAGTCTCGCTAGCGGGAAGTACGAGCAGTACTTC. Encoded protein: CASSLASGKYEQYF.

The V call is TRBV7-8, the J call TRBJ2-7; a possible D gene is TRBD2 (6 bases). Trimming pared 1 base from V and 0 bases from J, leaving 13 bases between. Germline loops: CDR1 SGHVS, CDR2 FQNEAQ. The CDR3 has 16 amino acids. The CDR3 region has the DNA TGTGCCAGCAGCTTAGGCGCGGCGGGGCCCTCCTACGAGCAGTACTTC. Its protein product is CASSLGAAGPSYEQYF.

V usage is TRBV30 and J usage is TRBJ2-5; TRBD2 aligns across 9 bases. This CDR3 has 17 amino acids. Germline CDR1 reads GTSNPN; CDR2 reads SVGIG (reference sequence). V was clipped by 5 bases and J by 5 bases; unmatched bases: 18. For the CDR3, the DNA is TGTGCCTGGGGACGATATGTGGGCGGGGGGGCCCAGGAGACCCAGTACTTC. Its protein product is CAWGRYVGGGAQETQYF.

The CDR3 protein is CASSLLGSQGDEAFF. DNA for the CDR3: TGCGCCAGCAGCCTTCTTGGTTCCCAGGGGGACGAAGCTTTCTTT. This chain connects TRBV5-1 to TRBJ1-1, with 7 bases aligning to TRBD1. This CDR3 comprises 15 residues. Looked up from germline, CDR1 is SGHRS and CDR2 is YFSETQ. The V gene end was trimmed by 4 bases and the J gene end by 8 bases; junction bases not matched to a gene: 14. Looking up the rest from reference TRBV5-1 and TRBJ1-1 gives the full variable domain: KAGVTQTPRYLIKTRGQQVTLSCSPISGHRSVSWYQQTPGQGLQFLFEYFSETQRNKGNFPGRFSGRQFSNSRSEMNVSTLELGDSALYLCASSLLGSQGDEAFFGQGTRLTVV.

J is TRBJ1-1 and V is TRBV9; D uncertain. V lost 3 bases, J lost 4 bases, and 13 bases lay in between. The CDR3 consists of 14 residues. In germline, CDR1 is SGDLS, CDR2 YYNGEE. The CDR3 is CASSATVGTTEAFF. CDR3 nucleotide sequence: TGTGCCAGCAGCGCCACAGTAGGAACCACTGAAGCTTTCTTT.

This rearrangement joins TRBV6-1 to TRBJ1-5; the D is unclear. CDR1 is MNHNS, CDR2 SASEGT, per germline. With 8 bases removed from V and 0 bases from J, the gap between germline ends came to 8 bases. This CDR3 region has 13 residues. CDR3 in amino acids: CASLLNSNQPQHF. For the CDR3, the DNA is TGTGCCAGCTTACTGAATAGCAATCAGCCCCAGCATTTT.

As DNA, the CDR3 is TGTGCCAGCAGCCAAGCGGACAGGACCAGAGCGCCAATCTCCTACGAGCAGTACTTC. It translates to CASSQADRTRAPISYEQYF. The V and J genes are TRBV14 and TRBJ2-7, with 7 positions matching TRBD1. The CDR3 consists of 19 residues. Trimming removed 1 base from V and 0 bases from J; junction bases left unmatched: 15. Germline CDR1 is SGHDN and CDR2 is FVKESK.

The rearrangement uses TRBV5-1 and TRBJ2-3, with D unclear. Trimming left V 7 bases short and J 1 base short, with 16 bases between. Germline V gene sequence: CDR1 SGHRS, CDR2 YFSETQ. The CDR3 sequence is 15 residues long. In DNA, the CDR3 is TGCGCCAGCGTATCGGAGACTTCCCGCACAGATACGCAGTATTTT. Translating gives CASVSETSRTDTQYF.

V usage is TRBV29-1 and J usage is TRBJ2-3; D possibly corresponds to TRBD2 (6 bases). The length of the CDR3 is 11 residues. The germline gives CDR1 SQVTM, CDR2 ANQGSEA. The V end lost 3 bases, the J end lost 5 bases, and 6 bases lay between the germline ends. The CDR3 sequence: CSVEGGDTQYF. CDR3 DNA: TGCAGCGTTGAGGGGGGAGATACGCAGTATTTT.

V gene TRBV2 combines with J gene TRBJ1-5; D is unclear. CDR3 size: 13 residues. Trimming removed 5 bases from V and 4 bases from J, with 9 bases in between. The V gene's germline CDR1 is SNHLY and CDR2 FYNNEI. The CDR3 nucleotides read TGTGCCAGCAGTCCGGGTCTAAATCAGCCCCAGCATTTT. It yields the protein CASSPGLNQPQHF.